Here is one T cell receptor beta chain with its context. With 4 bases removed from V and 0 bases from J, the gap between germline ends came to 16 bases. This CDR3 has 16 amino acids. The germline V gene encodes CDR1 SGHDT and CDR2 YYEEEE. Profiled with immunoSEQ multiplex PCR; TCRdb holds only in-frame clones, not every one. The sample lists approximately 150,000 clones, less than 95% occurring once. The sample is drawn from a study of control samples from healthy donors and cancer patients. The receptor was isolated from a man aged 55 to 70 with colorectal cancer. The rearrangement links TRBV5-6 to TRBJ1-1; tentative D call: TRBD1 (5 bases). The sample taken for sequencing was PBMCs. DNA of the CDR3: TGTGCCAGCAGCCCTCTCGGGACTTTCATGAACACTGAAGCTTTCTTT. This codes for CASSPLGTFMNTEAFF.